Included here is one TCR beta chain sequence, with context. Deletions cut 0 bases from V and 3 bases from J, with 16 bases between. Germline-derived CDR1 and CDR2 are SGDLS and YYNGEE. There are 17 residues in the CDR3. The entry originates in a study of T cell responses to AZD1222 COVID-19 vaccine. Measured with immunoSEQ multiplex PCR; TCRdb has only the in-frame clones, and not every one. The sample records around 78,000 clones, more than 75% being singletons. This clonotype was obtained from an adult in good health. Material: peripheral blood, obtained on day 0 of AZD1222 vaccination. The V gene is TRBV9, the J gene TRBJ1-3; perhaps TRBD1 as D (5 bases). This CDR3 is CASSVGLQGPNGNTIYF. In DNA, the CDR3 is TGTGCCAGCAGCGTAGGGCTTCAGGGCCCTAATGGAAACACCATATATTTT.